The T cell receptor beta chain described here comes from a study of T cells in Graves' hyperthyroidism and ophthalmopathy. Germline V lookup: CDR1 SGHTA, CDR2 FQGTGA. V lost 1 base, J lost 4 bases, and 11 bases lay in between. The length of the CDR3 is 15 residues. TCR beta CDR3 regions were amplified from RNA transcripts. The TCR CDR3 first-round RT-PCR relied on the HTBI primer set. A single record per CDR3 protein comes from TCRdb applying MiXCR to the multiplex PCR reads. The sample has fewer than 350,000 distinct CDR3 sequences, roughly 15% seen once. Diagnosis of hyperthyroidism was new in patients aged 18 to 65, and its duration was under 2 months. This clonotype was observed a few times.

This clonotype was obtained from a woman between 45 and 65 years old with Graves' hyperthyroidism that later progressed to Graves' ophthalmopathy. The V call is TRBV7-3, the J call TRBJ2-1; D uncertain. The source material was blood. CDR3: CASSLIRSLYNEQFF. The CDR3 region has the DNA TGTGCCAGCAGCTTAATAAGGTCTCTTTACAATGAGCAGTTCTTC.